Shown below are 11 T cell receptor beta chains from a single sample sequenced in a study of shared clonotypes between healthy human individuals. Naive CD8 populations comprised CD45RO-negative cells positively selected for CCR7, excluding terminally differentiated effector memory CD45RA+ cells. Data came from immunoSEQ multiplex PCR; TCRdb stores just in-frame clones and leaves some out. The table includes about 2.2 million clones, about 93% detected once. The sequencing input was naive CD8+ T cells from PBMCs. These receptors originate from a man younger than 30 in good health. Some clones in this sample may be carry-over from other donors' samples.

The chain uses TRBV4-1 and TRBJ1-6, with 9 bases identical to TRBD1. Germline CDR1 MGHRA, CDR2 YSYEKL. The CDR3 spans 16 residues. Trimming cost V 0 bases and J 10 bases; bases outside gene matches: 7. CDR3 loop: CASSQDPGTGWSPLHF. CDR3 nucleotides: TGCGCCAGCAGCCAAGACCCCGGGACAGGGTGGTCACCCCTCCACTTT.

The CDR3: CASSLRTANTEAFF. The CDR3 bases are TGTGCCAGCAGCTTAAGGACTGCGAACACTGAAGCTTTCTTT. V gene TRBV5-8 combines with J gene TRBJ1-1; no clear D. V was cut by 2 bases and J by 1 base, with 9 bases left in between. CDR1 and CDR2 from the germline V gene are SGHTS and YDEGEE. The CDR3 extends over 14 amino acids.

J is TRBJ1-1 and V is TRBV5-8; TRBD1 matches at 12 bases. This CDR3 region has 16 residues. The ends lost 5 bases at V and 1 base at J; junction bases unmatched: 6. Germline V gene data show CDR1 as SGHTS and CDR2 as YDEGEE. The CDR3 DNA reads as TGTGCCAGCAGTTCCGGGACAGGGGGCCAGAACACTGAAGCTTTCTTT. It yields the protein CASSSGTGGQNTEAFF. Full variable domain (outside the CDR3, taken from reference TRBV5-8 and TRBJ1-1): EAGVTQSPTHLIKTRGQQATLRCSPISGHTSVYWYQQALGLGLQFLLWYDEGEERNRGNFPPRFSGRQFPNYSSELNVNALELEDSALYLCASSSGTGGQNTEAFFGQGTRLTVV.

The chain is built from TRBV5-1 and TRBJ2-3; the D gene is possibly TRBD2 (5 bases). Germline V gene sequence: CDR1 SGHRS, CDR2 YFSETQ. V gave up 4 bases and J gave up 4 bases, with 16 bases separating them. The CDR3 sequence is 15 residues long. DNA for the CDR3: TGCGCCAGCAGCCCCGGGAACGGAATTCCAGATACGCAGTATTTT. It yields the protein CASSPGNGIPDTQYF.

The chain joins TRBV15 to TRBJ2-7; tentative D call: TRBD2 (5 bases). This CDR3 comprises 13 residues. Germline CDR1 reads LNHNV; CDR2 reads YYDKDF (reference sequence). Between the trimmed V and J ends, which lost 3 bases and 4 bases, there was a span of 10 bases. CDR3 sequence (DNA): TGTGCCACCAGCAGTCGCGAGGGTTACGAGCAGTACTTC. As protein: CATSSREGYEQYF. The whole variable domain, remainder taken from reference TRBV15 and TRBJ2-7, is DAMVIQNPRYQVTQFGKPVTLSCSQTLNHNVMYWYQQKSSQAPKLLFHYYDKDFNNEADTPDNFQSRRPNTSFCFLDIRSPGLGDTAMYLCATSSREGYEQYFGPGTRLTVT.

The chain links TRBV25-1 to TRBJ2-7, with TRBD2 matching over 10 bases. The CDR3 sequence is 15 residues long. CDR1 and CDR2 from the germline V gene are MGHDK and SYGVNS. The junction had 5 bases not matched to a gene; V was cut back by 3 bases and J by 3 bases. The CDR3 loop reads CASSDPAGGDYEQYF. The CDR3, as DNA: TGTGCCAGCAGTGACCCAGCGGGAGGGGACTACGAGCAGTACTTC.

The CDR3 DNA follows: TGCGCCAGCAGCCTCGACAGGGGCCCCTACAACACTGAAGCTTTCTTT. Its protein is CASSLDRGPYNTEAFF. J is TRBJ1-1 and V is TRBV5-1; 8 nucleotides line up with TRBD1. The CDR3 contains 16 residues. In germline, CDR1 is SGHRS, CDR2 YFSETQ. The ends lost 4 bases at V and 2 bases at J; junction bases unmatched: 10.

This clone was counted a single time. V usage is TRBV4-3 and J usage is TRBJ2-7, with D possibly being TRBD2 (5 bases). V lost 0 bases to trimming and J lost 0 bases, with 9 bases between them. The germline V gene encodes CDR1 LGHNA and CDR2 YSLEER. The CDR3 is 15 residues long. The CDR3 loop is CASSQEHGNSYEQYF. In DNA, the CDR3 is TGCGCCAGCAGCCAAGAACACGGGAACTCCTACGAGCAGTACTTC.

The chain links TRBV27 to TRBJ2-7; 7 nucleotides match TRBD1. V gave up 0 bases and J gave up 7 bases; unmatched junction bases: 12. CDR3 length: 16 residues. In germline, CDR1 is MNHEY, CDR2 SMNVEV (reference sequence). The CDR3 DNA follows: TGTGCCAGCAGTTTATCAGGGGGCGCGGGCCTGAGAGAGCAGTACTTC. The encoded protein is CASSLSGGAGLREQYF.

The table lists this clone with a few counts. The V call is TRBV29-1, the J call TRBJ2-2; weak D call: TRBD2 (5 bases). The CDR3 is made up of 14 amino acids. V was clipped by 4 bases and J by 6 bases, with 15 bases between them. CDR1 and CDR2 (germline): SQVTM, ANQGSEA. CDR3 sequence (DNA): TGCAGCGTTGCGCGGAGCATTAGCGCCGGGGAGCTGTTTTTT. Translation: CSVARSISAGELFF.

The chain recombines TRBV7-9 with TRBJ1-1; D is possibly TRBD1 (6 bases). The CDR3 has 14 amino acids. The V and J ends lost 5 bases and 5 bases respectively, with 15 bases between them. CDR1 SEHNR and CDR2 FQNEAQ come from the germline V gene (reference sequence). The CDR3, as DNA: TGTGCCAGCAGCCCTCCGGGGGCGAGTACTGAAGCTTTCTTT. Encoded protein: CASSPPGASTEAFF.